The next 3 T cell receptor beta chains were all read from a single sample in a study of T cell responses to AZD1222 COVID-19 vaccine. This table comes from immunoSEQ multiplex PCR, and its TCRdb copy is limited to in-frame clones, with some not included. This sample has some 170,000 clones, with approximately 94% found just once. The specimen was peripheral blood, collected 28 days after the second AZD1222 dose. All receptors derive from an adult who received the AZD1222 COVID-19 vaccine.

The J gene is TRBJ2-7, the V gene TRBV3-1 (or the pseudogene TRBV3-2), with 10 positions matching TRBD2. This CDR3 is 15 amino acids long. Trimming removed 4 bases from V and 6 bases from J; junction bases left unmatched: 9. Germline assignment: CDR1 LGHDT and CDR2 YNNKEL (reference sequence). The chain's CDR3 is CASSPLLAGHVEQYF. CDR3 coding DNA: TGTGCCAGCAGCCCTCTACTAGCGGGACATGTCGAGCAGTACTTC.

The V gene is TRBV19, the J gene TRBJ2-3, with D perhaps TRBD2 (5 bases). V lost 3 bases to trimming and J lost 5 bases, with 12 bases between them. The CDR3 is 14 amino acids. CDR1 and CDR2 (germline): LNHDA, SQIVND (reference sequence). CDR3 DNA: TGTGCCAGTAGTATCGAGAGGGCCGGAGATACGCAGTATTTT. Translation gives CASSIERAGDTQYF.

The V gene is TRBV5-1, the J gene TRBJ1-2; tentative D call: TRBD1 (6 bases). The CDR3 loop spans 14 amino acids. With 1 base removed from V and 3 bases from J, the gap between germline ends came to 10 bases. Per germline, CDR1 SGHRS and CDR2 YFSETQ. CDR3 coding DNA: TGCGCCAGCAGCTTGAGGGGGGCTGACTATGGCTACACCTTC. Amino acid sequence: CASSLRGADYGYTF.